This TCR beta chain emerged from a study of T cell responses to AZD1222 COVID-19 vaccine. Study-level findings and limits: AZD1222 recipients seropositive at baseline numbered only 5 or 6. CD4 TCRs linked to vaccination spanned spike, dominating at 160-218 and 743-854.

Trimming pared 2 bases from V and 1 base from J, leaving 5 bases between. Germline V gene lookup returns CDR1 MNHNS and CDR2 SASEGT. The CDR3 consists of 13 residues. Assay: immunoSEQ multiplex PCR; the TCRdb copy retains only in-frame clones and omits some. Among 55,000 to 70,000 clones listed, roughly 86% were seen once. For this clone: Its antigen is unidentified.

The source was peripheral blood, collected on day 0 of AZD1222 vaccination. The receptor was derived from an adult in good health. V and J are TRBV6-1 and TRBJ1-1, with D unresolved. CDR3 amino acids: CASSEHKNTEAFF. CDR3 DNA: TGTGCCAGCAGTGAACACAAGAACACTGAAGCTTTCTTT.